A selection of T cell receptor beta chains follows, all from one sample in a study of T cell responses to AZD1222 COVID-19 vaccine. Sequencing used immunoSEQ multiplex PCR; TCRdb keeps in-frame clones, though not all of them. The sample holds some 150,000 clones, roughly 92% seen once. The sample here was peripheral blood, taken on day 0 of AZD1222 vaccination. The receptors originated from an adult in good health. Both conserved end residues are part of each CDR3. D genes are given only for firm matches. Expanded clones get a size class; other rows say once, few or many, or leave the size out.

V gene,clone size,J gene,D gene,CDR3 protein,CDR3 DNA
TRBV13,NA,TRBJ1-1,NA,CASSTIDRNTEAFF,TGTGCCAGCAGCACCATAGACCGGAACACTGAAGCTTTCTTT
TRBV10-1,NA,TRBJ2-2,NA,CASRARNTGELFF,TGCGCCAGCAGAGCCAGGAACACCGGGGAGCTGTTTTTT
TRBV14,NA,TRBJ1-1,NA,CASSQDYSGLLRPTEAFF,TGTGCCAGCAGCCAAGATTACTCGGGCCTCCTCCGGCCCACTGAAGCTTTCTTT
TRBV15,NA,TRBJ2-7,TRBD2,CATRGGSLAGLNEQYF,TGTGCCACCCGCGGGGGGTCGCTAGCGGGATTGAACGAGCAGTACTTC
TRBV5-1,NA,TRBJ1-1,NA,CASSLGDGSYTEAFF,TGCGCCAGCAGCTTGGGGGACGGAAGTTACACTGAAGCTTTCTTT
TRBV9,once,TRBJ2-7,NA,CASSPLATLYEQYF,TGTGCCAGCAGCCCGCTAGCGACTCTCTACGAGCAGTACTTC
TRBV7-9,NA,TRBJ2-3,NA,CASSPWAGGTDTQYF,TGTGCCAGCAGCCCCTGGGCAGGGGGCACAGATACGCAGTATTTT
TRBV12-3/TRBV12-4,NA,TRBJ2-7,NA,CASSIRAVYEQYF,TGTGCCAGCAGTATCCGGGCTGTCTACGAGCAGTACTTC
TRBV12-5,NA,TRBJ1-1,NA,CASGRIRGLTNTEAFF,TGTGCTAGTGGTCGGATCCGGGGGTTGACGAACACTGAAGCTTTCTTT
TRBV5-1,NA,TRBJ1-5,NA,CASSYGDNQPQHF,TGCGCCAGCAGCTACGGGGATAATCAGCCCCAGCATTTT
TRBV12-3/TRBV12-4,once,TRBJ2-7,NA,CASRSGSYEQYF,TGTGCCAGCCGTAGCGGCTCCTACGAGCAGTACTTC
TRBV7-2,once,TRBJ1-3,TRBD1,CASSLRGQGTGSGNTIYF,TGTGCCAGCAGCTTAAGGGGACAGGGAACGGGTTCTGGAAACACCATATATTTT
TRBV19,NA,TRBJ2-1,TRBD2,CASTAGTSGYNEQFF,TGTGCCAGTACCGCCGGGACTAGCGGATACAATGAGCAGTTCTTC
TRBV19,NA,TRBJ2-7,TRBD1,CASSPDRGKDEQYF,TGTGCCAGTAGTCCTGACAGGGGAAAGGACGAGCAGTACTTC
TRBV19,NA,TRBJ1-1,NA,CATVPGGVLNTEAFF,TGTGCCACCGTTCCGGGGGGCGTCTTGAACACTGAAGCTTTCTTT
TRBV12-3/TRBV12-4,NA,TRBJ1-6,NA,CASSLRDSPLHF,TGTGCCAGCAGTTTGCGCGATTCACCCCTCCACTTT
TRBV7-9,NA,TRBJ1-5,NA,CASSRSGSSNQPQHF,TGTGCCAGCAGCAGGTCCGGGAGTAGCAATCAGCCCCAGCATTTT
TRBV5-1,once,TRBJ2-3,TRBD2,CASSLPAGGSTDTQYF,TGCGCCAGCAGCTTGCCAGCGGGAGGGAGCACAGATACGCAGTATTTT
TRBV7-9,NA,TRBJ1-5,TRBD1,CASSPTGRNQPQHF,TGTGCCAGCAGCCCGACAGGGCGCAATCAGCCCCAGCATTTT
TRBV4-1,NA,TRBJ2-7,NA,CASSLRDNSYEQYF,TGCGCCAGCAGCCTAAGGGACAACTCCTACGAGCAGTACTTC
TRBV7-9,NA,TRBJ2-3,TRBD2,CASSSSGRALTDTQYF,TGTGCCAGCAGCTCTAGCGGGAGGGCCTTGACAGATACGCAGTATTTT